These T cell receptor beta chains were read from a single sample in a study of T cells in Graves' hyperthyroidism and ophthalmopathy. TCRdb reanalysed the multiplex PCR reads using MiXCR and keeps one entry per CDR3 protein. The table records roughly 150,000 distinct CDR3 sequences, approximately 9% of them present only once. Material: blood. These receptors came from a woman aged 18 to 35 with Graves' hyperthyroidism that later progressed to Graves' ophthalmopathy. The conserved cysteine and the conserved F or W are not part of the CDR3 here. Fields, in order: V gene, CDR3 protein.

v_gene: TRBV18
CDR3aa: ASSPKGAPSYEQY

v_gene: TRBV20-1
CDR3aa: TAPGGLAGVGSTDTQY

v_gene: TRBV5-1
CDR3aa: ASSFQSDRNTEAF

v_gene: TRBV3-1
CDR3aa: ASSHLTGQKDYNEQF

v_gene: TRBV6-1
CDR3aa: ASREGGGGGRDYGYT

v_gene: TRBV9
CDR3aa: ASSNSGTNSGETQY

v_gene: TRBV7-9
CDR3aa: ASSSIGLNTEAF

v_gene: TRBV3-1
CDR3aa: ASSHLYNEQF

v_gene: TRBV5-6
CDR3aa: ASSLEGMSNSPLH

v_gene: TRBV7-6
CDR3aa: ASSVGQGALRANVLT

v_gene: TRBV7-2
CDR3aa: ASSPISGRKETQY

v_gene: TRBV5-6
CDR3aa: ASSLQVHGYT